Following are 32 T cell receptor beta chains from one sample sequenced in a study of shared clonotypes between healthy human individuals. Only in-frame clones appear in the TCRdb table, and some are missing; sequencing was by immunoSEQ multiplex PCR. The table includes roughly 2,500,000 clones, over 85% detected once. Material for sequencing was naive CD4+ T cells from PBMCs. Documented subset: CD45RA+ positively selected. The receptor source for this set is a man younger than 35 in good health. Some clones in this sample may be carry-over from other donors' samples.

This rearrangement joins TRBV18 to TRBJ2-5; D perhaps matches TRBD2 (6 bases). This CDR3 has 16 residues. Trimming stripped 3 bases from V and 2 bases from J, with 16 bases between. Germline V gene data show CDR1 as KGHSH and CDR2 as LQKENI. CDR3: CASSPGGRTFQETQYF. CDR3 coding DNA: TGTGCCAGCTCACCGGGGGGTAGAACATTTCAAGAGACCCAGTACTTC.

J is TRBJ1-2 and V is TRBV6-5; a possible D gene is TRBD1 (5 bases). The CDR3 is made up of 13 amino acids. The germline gives CDR1 MNHEY, CDR2 SVGAGI. V gave up 10 bases and J gave up 4 bases, with 16 bases separating them. The CDR3 loop reads CATGRPGGYGYTF. The CDR3 DNA is TGTGCCACCGGCCGGCCGGGGGGCTATGGCTACACCTTC.

The CDR3 nucleotides are TGCGCCAGCAGCTCCGGGACAGGGAACAATCAGCCCCAGCATTTT. This translates into CASSSGTGNNQPQHF. The chain combines TRBV5-1 with TRBJ1-5, with 9 bases aligning to TRBD1. The V segment lost 3 bases and the J segment 3 bases; nucleotides outside the gene matches: 4. Germline V lookup: CDR1 SGHRS, CDR2 YFSETQ. This CDR3 has 15 residues.

The chain recombines TRBV18 with TRBJ1-2; the D is unclear. The CDR3 runs to 15 residues. Germline values: CDR1 KGHSH, CDR2 LQKENI. V lost 4 bases, J lost 12 bases, and 24 bases lay in between. CDR3 region: CASSLTRSTPSGDTF. The CDR3 nucleotides read TGTGCCAGCTCACTAACCAGGTCCACTCCATCTGGGGACACCTTC. The entire variable domain, with the rest obtained from reference TRBV18 and TRBJ1-2, is as follows: NAGVMQNPRHLVRRRGQEARLRCSPMKGHSHVYWYRQLPEEGLKFMVYLQKENIIDESGMPKERFSAEFPKEGPSILRIQQVVRGDSAAYFCASSLTRSTPSGDTFGSGTRLTVV.

The rearrangement links TRBV6-5 to TRBJ2-7; D may be TRBD1 (5 bases). Germline-derived CDR1 and CDR2 are MNHEY and SVGAGI. Between the trimmed V and J ends, which lost 6 bases and 6 bases, there was a span of 18 bases. The length of the CDR3 is 14 residues. The CDR3 DNA is TGTGCCAGCAGCAGAGACAGTTTGAGTAGCGAGCAGTACTTC. It yields the protein CASSRDSLSSEQYF.

This clone was seen a single time. The genes are TRBV18 and TRBJ2-3; 12 nucleotides agree with TRBD2. The CDR3 runs 19 residues. CDR1 is KGHSH and CDR2 is LQKENI in the germline V gene. V dropped 5 bases and J dropped 0; count of bases not matched to a gene: 12. The CDR3 DNA reads as TGTGCCAGCTCATCAAACTCGGCAACTAGCGGGGGGAGCACAGATACGCAGTATTTT. As protein: CASSSNSATSGGSTDTQYF.

This chain connects TRBV23-1 to TRBJ2-2; D gene unclear. TRBV23-1 is an open reading frame, and its role is uncertain. The ends were cut back, 3 bases at V and 0 bases at J, with 17 bases in the middle. The CDR3 length is 18 residues. CDR3 nucleotides: TGCGCCAGCAGTCAGCGGTTCGGCGGCCGGACGAACACCGGGGAGCTGTTTTTT. Encoded protein: CASSQRFGGRTNTGELFF.

The genes are TRBV7-2 and TRBJ2-7; 11 nucleotides line up with TRBD1. Per germline, CDR1 SGHTA and CDR2 FQGNSA. Trimming at V came to 5 bases and at J to 4 bases, leaving 7 bases not matched to a gene. CDR3 length: 15 amino acids. For the CDR3, the DNA is TGTGCCAGCAGCCGGACCGGGACAGGGGGGTACGAGCAGTACTTC. Protein: CASSRTGTGGYEQYF.

This clone showed up just a few times. The rearrangement joins TRBV30 to TRBJ1-5, with D perhaps matching TRBD1 (5 bases). The V gene lost 0 bases and the J gene lost 6 bases, with 9 bases spanning the gap. The CDR3 sequence is 13 residues long. CDR1 GTSNPN and CDR2 SVGIG come from the germline V gene (reference sequence). This CDR3 is CAWSVGGTQPQHF. As DNA, the CDR3 is TGTGCCTGGAGTGTTGGGGGGACTCAGCCCCAGCATTTT.

The chain couples TRBV14 to TRBJ2-1; D is uncertain. The CDR3 is 13 amino acids. Trimming cost V 0 bases and J 8 bases, with 8 bases left between them. CDR1 and CDR2 from the germline V gene are SGHDN and FVKESK. Written as DNA, the CDR3 is TGTGCCAGCAGCCAAGACGGGCGCGATGAGCAGTTCTTC. It encodes CASSQDGRDEQFF.

The CDR3, as DNA: TGTGCCAGCAGCCTGACAGGGTCTGGCACAGATACGCAGTATTTT. Amino acid sequence: CASSLTGSGTDTQYF. The chain carries TRBV5-6 and TRBJ2-3; 7 nucleotides align to TRBD1. Germline V CDR1 and CDR2: SGHDT, YYEEEE. V was clipped by 4 bases and J by 1 base; unmatched bases: 6. The CDR3 consists of 15 residues.

Worth noting for this clone: Other DNA sequences in the sample encode the same CDR3. The chain uses TRBV28 and TRBJ1-4; 7 bases line up with TRBD1. The CDR3 has 15 amino acids. CDR1 is MDHEN, CDR2 SYDVKM, per germline. V was clipped by 4 bases and J by 3 bases; unmatched bases: 5. CDR3 bases: TGTGCCAGCAGTTCCCCGGGACAGCCTAATGAAAAACTGTTTTTT. Translating gives CASSSPGQPNEKLFF.

The CDR3 protein is CASRTSGTAGGDEQFF. CDR3 DNA sequence: TGTGCCAGCAGAACCTCCGGGACCGCGGGTGGGGATGAGCAGTTCTTC. The V call is TRBV6-6, the J call TRBJ2-1; either TRBD1 or TRBD2 may supply D (5 bases each). Deletions cut 6 bases from V and 8 bases from J, with 23 bases between. The CDR3 contains 16 residues. Germline V gene lookup returns CDR1 MNHNY and CDR2 SVGAGI (reference sequence).

This chain links TRBV9 with TRBJ2-5, with D uncertain. V lost 3 bases, J lost 5 bases, and 14 bases lay in between. The germline V gene has CDR1 SGDLS and CDR2 YYNGEE. This CDR3 has 14 amino acids. In DNA form, the CDR3 reads TGTGCCAGCAGCGATGGACGGGCTGGGGAGACCCAGTACTTC. Translated: CASSDGRAGETQYF.

A word on this clone: Other DNA variants within this sample encode the same CDR3. The chain carries TRBV6-1 and TRBJ2-3; D ambiguous. The CDR3 contains 11 residues. Germline lookup yields CDR1 MNHNS and CDR2 SASEGT. V lost 2 bases and J 4 bases, leaving 1 base between the germline ends. CDR3 in amino acids: CASSEPDTQYF. The CDR3, as DNA: TGTGCCAGCAGTGAACCAGATACGCAGTATTTT.

The chain has TRBV2 and TRBJ2-7; 8 bases are shared with TRBD1. Germline CDR1 and CDR2: SNHLY and FYNNEI. V lost 6 bases and J lost 4; bases outside the gene matches: 5. CDR3 size: 13 residues. CDR3 coding DNA: TGTGCCAGCAGCCGACAGGGGAGATACGAGCAGTACTTC. Its protein is CASSRQGRYEQYF.

CDR3 in amino acids: CASSRDSAQETQYF. CDR3 nucleotides: TGTGCCAGTAGTAGGGACAGCGCCCAAGAGACCCAGTACTTC. The gene calls are TRBV6-1 and TRBJ2-5; 7 positions agree with TRBD1. With 9 bases clipped from V and 1 base from J, the junction kept 8 bases outside the gene matches. The CDR3 is made up of 14 amino acids. In germline, CDR1 is MNHNS, CDR2 SASEGT.

A note on this clone: Mismatch with germline at one junction end may stem from a read error. Other DNA variants within this sample encode the same CDR3. This chain connects TRBV13 to TRBJ2-7, with TRBD1 matching over 8 bases. Germline V gene sequence: CDR1 PRHDT, CDR2 FYEKMQ (reference sequence). The CDR3 has 14 residues. The CDR3, as DNA: TGTGCCAGCAGCCTAGGACAGGGTACCTACGAGCAGTACTTC. Amino acid sequence: CASSLGQGTYEQYF.

The V gene is TRBV10-3, the J gene TRBJ1-2, with 8 bases fitting TRBD1. CDR1 is ENHRY, CDR2 SYGVKD, per germline. CDR3 length equals 13 residues. V lost 9 bases, J lost 5 bases, and 8 bases stayed unmatched. CDR3 sequence: CAMATGAVYGYTF. The CDR3 DNA is TGTGCCATGGCGACAGGGGCAGTTTATGGCTACACCTTC.

The rearrangement links TRBV7-2 to TRBJ2-7, with a possible D match to TRBD2 (7 bases). Germline V CDR1 and CDR2: SGHTA, FQGNSA. CDR3 size: 15 residues. Trimming removed 1 base from V and 5 bases from J, with 15 bases in between. The CDR3 sequence: CASSLVGGGSNEQYF. CDR3 DNA: TGTGCCAGCAGCTTAGTGGGAGGGGGATCCAACGAGCAGTACTTC. Full variable domain (rest looked up from reference TRBV7-2 and TRBJ2-7): GAGVSQSPSNKVTEKGKDVELRCDPISGHTALYWYRQSLGQGLEFLIYFQGNSAPDKSGLPSDRFSAERTGGSVSTLTIQRTQQEDSAVYLCASSLVGGGSNEQYFGPGTRLTVT.

A single count supports this clone. This sequence joins TRBV2 and TRBJ2-5; 7 positions agree with TRBD1. The length of the CDR3 is 15 residues. Looked up from germline, CDR1 is SNHLY and CDR2 is FYNNEI. Trimming took 7 bases from V and 2 from J; bases not matched to a gene: 10. The CDR3 region is CASTRQGWGQETQYF. Written as DNA, the CDR3 is TGTGCCAGCACTCGACAGGGTTGGGGTCAAGAGACCCAGTACTTC.

This chain joins TRBV5-1 and TRBJ1-5; D is unclear. Germline CDR1 reads SGHRS; CDR2 reads YFSETQ. CDR3 length: 16 residues. Between the trimmed V and J ends, which lost 2 bases and 0 bases, there was a span of 12 bases. In DNA form, the CDR3 reads TGCGCCAGCAGCTTAGTACCCAGCGATAGCAATCAGCCCCAGCATTTT. Translation gives CASSLVPSDSNQPQHF.

The chain employs TRBV5-4 and TRBJ2-1; 11 bases are shared with TRBD2. The V gene end was trimmed by 3 bases and the J gene end by 6 bases; junction bases not matched to a gene: 5. The CDR3 loop spans 15 amino acids. Per the germline V gene, CDR1 is SGHNT and CDR2 is YYREEE (reference sequence). In nucleotides, the CDR3 is TGTGCCAGCAGCTCCGGGACTAGCGGTTTCAATGAGCAGTTCTTC. It translates to CASSSGTSGFNEQFF.

The chain has TRBV18 and TRBJ2-7; D possibly matches TRBD1 or TRBD2 (5 bases each). The CDR3 has 15 amino acids. Trimming took 4 bases from V and 2 from J, leaving 15 bases between them. Looked up from germline, CDR1 is KGHSH and CDR2 is LQKENI. The CDR3: CASSLSGLSTYEQYF. CDR3 nucleotides: TGTGCCAGCTCACTTTCGGGGCTTTCCACCTACGAGCAGTACTTC.

CDR3 sequence reads: CASSTGGENTIYF. The DNA of the CDR3 is TGCGCCAGCAGCACAGGGGGCGAAAACACCATATATTTT. The J gene is TRBJ1-3, the V gene TRBV5-1; 9 bases line up with TRBD1. Trimming removed 4 bases from V and 6 bases from J; junction bases left unmatched: 2. CDR1 and CDR2 (germline): SGHRS, YFSETQ. This CDR3 spans 13 amino acids. The complete variable domain, with remaining parts taken from reference TRBV5-1 and TRBJ1-3, reads KAGVTQTPRYLIKTRGQQVTLSCSPISGHRSVSWYQQTPGQGLQFLFEYFSETQRNKGNFPGRFSGRQFSNSRSEMNVSTLELGDSALYLCASSTGGENTIYFGEGSWLTVV.

V usage is TRBV6-6 and J usage is TRBJ2-2; 12 nucleotides agree with TRBD2. This CDR3 spans 16 amino acids. The germline V gene encodes CDR1 MNHNY and CDR2 SVGAGI (reference sequence). V lost 4 bases and J lost 5; bases outside the gene matches: 5. CDR3 nucleotides: TGTGCCAGCAGTTCCCCAGGACTAGCGGGGACCGGGGAGCTGTTTTTT. It codes for CASSSPGLAGTGELFF.

The chain uses TRBV5-1 and TRBJ2-5; weak D call: TRBD1 (5 bases). Germline V CDR1 and CDR2: SGHRS, YFSETQ. The CDR3 spans 12 residues. The V and J ends lost 3 bases and 5 bases respectively, with 8 bases between them. In DNA, the CDR3 is TGCGCCAGCAGCTGGGGCGCGGAGACCCAGTACTTC. It translates to CASSWGAETQYF.

The J gene is TRBJ1-1, the V gene TRBV6-1, with D uncertain. The V gene lost 2 bases and the J gene lost 6 bases, with 7 bases spanning the gap. The CDR3 has 12 residues. Germline assignment: CDR1 MNHNS and CDR2 SASEGT. CDR3 DNA: TGTGCCAGCAGTGAACGGGGAGCTGAAGCTTTCTTT. Translated: CASSERGAEAFF.

The sample holds one count of this clone. V gene TRBV7-3 combines with J gene TRBJ2-2, with a weak D call TRBD1 (5 bases). V shed 0 bases and J shed 6 bases, with 8 bases lying between them. There are 14 residues in the CDR3. Germline values: CDR1 SGHTA, CDR2 FQGTGA. CDR3 nucleotide sequence: TGTGCCAGCAGCTTAACGTCCAGGGCCGGGGAGCTGTTTTTT. Its protein is CASSLTSRAGELFF.

The chain combines TRBV2 with TRBJ2-1; D unresolved. V was cut by 1 base and J by 9 bases, with 10 bases left in between. The V gene's germline CDR1 is SNHLY and CDR2 FYNNEI. This CDR3 is 13 amino acids long. The CDR3 reads CASSEGVVGEQFF. CDR3 bases: TGTGCCAGCAGTGAAGGGGTTGTGGGTGAGCAGTTCTTC.

The rearrangement joins TRBV12-1 to TRBJ2-7; the listed D gene, TRBD2, was not tested against the DNA. TRBV12-1 is flagged as a pseudogene. The CDR3 has 20 residues. The CDR3 region is CASSFNSGLAGGGGAYEQYF. DNA of the CDR3: TGTGCCAGCAGCTTTAATTCGGGACTAGCGGGAGGGGGTGGAGCCTACGAGCAGTACTTC.

This sequence joins TRBV27 and TRBJ2-7; D is uncertain. This CDR3 region has 13 residues. The V end was cut by 8 bases, the J end by 6 bases, with 17 bases between. Germline V gives CDR1 MNHEY, CDR2 SMNVEV (reference sequence). CDR3 region: CASVKRPSGEQYF. CDR3 in DNA: TGTGCCAGCGTCAAACGGCCGTCGGGCGAGCAGTACTTC.